The 16 T cell receptor beta chains listed next were all sequenced from one sample in a study of cytomegalovirus exposure and HLA in healthy donors. 60 Vbeta and 13 Jbeta primers were used in PCR. Repertoires were generated with immunoSEQ multiplex PCR, while TCRdb's copy carries only in-frame clones and drops some. The sample carries about 150,000 clones, roughly 64% recorded once. Material: PBMCs. The receptors originated from a woman aged 30 to 39 in good health and CMV-seropositive.

This rearrangement joins TRBV5-1 to TRBJ2-5; a possible D gene is TRBD1 (5 bases). Germline V gene data show CDR1 as SGHRS and CDR2 as YFSETQ. V dropped 7 bases and J dropped 4 bases, with 14 bases sitting between them. This CDR3 spans 13 amino acids. This CDR3 is CASSGLTGETQYF. The CDR3 DNA reads as TGCGCCAGCTCAGGGCTCACGGGAGAGACCCAGTACTTC.

The chain links TRBV2 to TRBJ1-2; no reliable D call. Germline CDR1 is SNHLY and CDR2 is FYNNEI. Between the trimmed V and J ends, which lost 4 bases and 3 bases, there was a span of 9 bases. This CDR3 has 13 amino acids. The CDR3 sequence is CASSGASHYGYTF. CDR3 DNA: TGTGCCAGCAGTGGGGCCAGTCACTATGGCTACACCTTC.

The chain joins TRBV7-9 to TRBJ1-5; the match to TRBD1 covers 7 bases. The CDR3 loop spans 16 amino acids. Germline values: CDR1 SEHNR, CDR2 FQNEAQ (reference sequence). Trimming removed 5 bases from V and 1 base from J; junction bases left unmatched: 8. The CDR3 DNA reads TGTGCCAGCAGCCCAGGGGGAGGAGGGAGCAATCAGCCCCAGCATTTT. Protein: CASSPGGGGSNQPQHF. The full variable domain, its missing parts supplied by reference TRBV7-9 and TRBJ1-5, is DTGVSQNPRHKITKRGQNVTFRCDPISEHNRLYWYRQTLGQGPEFLTYFQNEAQLEKSRLLSDRFSAERPKGSFSTLEIQRTEQGDSAMYLCASSPGGGGSNQPQHFGDGTRLSIL.

The chain carries TRBV5-4 and TRBJ2-5, with TRBD2 identical over 8 bases. Near its end, the DNA agrees better with TRBJ2-7, so the J call may be wrong. CDR1 is SGHNT and CDR2 is YYREEE in the germline V gene (reference sequence). CDR3 length: 18 residues. CDR3: CASSLTGTSGLGLYEQYF. DNA of the CDR3: TGTGCCAGCAGCTTGACCGGGACTAGTGGGTTGGGTCTCTACGAGCAGTACTTC.

A single count supports this clone. The chain combines TRBV4-2 with TRBJ1-6; 8 bases match TRBD1. There are 16 residues in the CDR3. With V trimmed by 1 base and J by 8 bases, 7 bases remained unmatched. The germline gives CDR1 LGHNA, CDR2 YNFKEQ. The CDR3 loop is CASSQAGGQVYSPLHF. The CDR3 bases are TGTGCCAGCAGCCAAGCGGGGGGACAGGTCTATTCACCCCTCCACTTT.

The chain uses TRBV7-3 and TRBJ2-3; D perhaps matches TRBD2 (5 bases). Trimming left V 0 bases short and J 4 bases short, with 17 bases between. Germline CDR1 reads SGHTA; CDR2 reads FQGTGA. This CDR3 has 17 amino acids. In DNA, the CDR3 is TGTGCCAGCAGCTTAACCTCATCGGTTCGAGCGGCAGATACGCAGTATTTT. Translating it yields CASSLTSSVRAADTQYF.

The chain is built from TRBV29-1 and TRBJ2-5; tentatively, D is TRBD1 (5 bases). V was shortened by 3 bases and J by 9 bases, with 11 bases between the two germline ends. This CDR3 is 11 amino acids long. Germline loops: CDR1 SQVTM, CDR2 ANQGSEA. Here the CDR3 reads CSVDRQLAQYF. Written as DNA, the CDR3 is TGCAGCGTTGATCGACAGTTGGCCCAGTACTTC.

This clone was seen a handful of times. The chain couples TRBV5-6 to TRBJ1-3, with 8 bases matching TRBD1. J lost 0 bases, V lost 3 bases, and 2 bases had no gene match. Germline assignment: CDR1 SGHDT and CDR2 YYEEEE. There are 15 residues in the CDR3. The CDR3 spells CASSWGQVSGNTIYF. DNA of the CDR3: TGTGCCAGCAGCTGGGGACAGGTCTCTGGAAACACCATATATTTT.

The rearrangement uses TRBV10-1 and TRBJ2-7; maybe TRBD1 (6 bases). This CDR3 has 19 amino acids. V was pared by 0 bases and J by 3 bases, with 24 bases between. The germline V gene encodes CDR1 WNHNN and CDR2 SYGVQD (reference sequence). The CDR3 region has the DNA TGCGCCAGCAGTGAGTCGAAATGGGACACCCTAAGGGGTTACTACGAGCAGTACTTC. Amino acids: CASSESKWDTLRGYYEQYF.

The J gene is TRBJ2-7, the V gene TRBV6-5; the match to TRBD2 covers 8 bases. Germline V gene data show CDR1 as MNHEY and CDR2 as SVGAGI. The CDR3 extends over 15 amino acids. The V gene end was trimmed by 6 bases and the J gene end by 4 bases; junction bases not matched to a gene: 11. In DNA form, the CDR3 reads TGTGCCAGCAGACACCCAAGCGGGAGTGGATACGAGCAGTACTTC. It specifies CASRHPSGSGYEQYF.

This clone was seen a single time. The chain combines TRBV6-6 with TRBJ2-7, with D perhaps TRBD1 (7 bases). Trimming cost V 2 bases and J 3 bases, with 17 bases left between them. Germline-derived CDR1 and CDR2 are MNHNY and SVGAGI (reference sequence). There are 16 residues in the CDR3. The CDR3 bases are TGTGCCAGCAGTTACCTTGGAGGGGGCAGAAGCTACGAGCAGTACTTC. Encoded protein: CASSYLGGGRSYEQYF.

This chain connects TRBV5-1 to TRBJ2-5; TRBD1 is a possible D gene (6 bases). CDR3 length: 14 amino acids. V was trimmed by 7 bases and J by 5 bases, leaving 18 bases between them. CDR1 and CDR2 (germline): SGHRS, YFSETQ. The CDR3 here is CASALGGREETQYF. DNA for the CDR3: TGCGCCAGCGCCCTAGGGGGTCGTGAGGAGACCCAGTACTTC.

This chain joins TRBV19 and TRBJ2-3; D is perhaps TRBD1 (7 bases). V lost 5 bases and J 4 bases, leaving 16 bases between the germline ends. Germline CDR1 and CDR2: LNHDA and SQIVND (reference sequence). The CDR3 is made up of 15 amino acids. The CDR3 sequence: CASSRGGGVADTQYF. DNA for the CDR3: TGTGCCAGTAGTCGCGGAGGGGGCGTCGCAGATACGCAGTATTTT.

The chain is built from TRBV2 and TRBJ2-1, with D maybe TRBD2 (5 bases). The CDR3 has 16 amino acids. Trimming cost V 9 bases and J 2 bases, with 20 bases left between them. Germline V gene sequence: CDR1 SNHLY, CDR2 FYNNEI. The CDR3 spells CARSSLGSETYNEQFF. In nucleotides, the CDR3 is TGTGCCAGATCCTCCCTGGGTAGCGAAACCTACAATGAGCAGTTCTTC.

This clone has just one count. The rearrangement uses TRBV7-9 and TRBJ2-3, with D possibly TRBD2 on 6 matching bases. Germline V gene data show CDR1 as SEHNR and CDR2 as FQNEAQ (reference sequence). The ends were cut back, 6 bases at V and 14 bases at J, with 15 bases in the middle. The CDR3 length is 11 residues. The CDR3 DNA reads as TGTGCCAGCAGTAGGGACTCTACCCTGTATTTT. This sequence encodes CASSRDSTLYF.

The chain uses TRBV7-2 and TRBJ1-2; D gene ambiguous. Germline V gives CDR1 SGHTA, CDR2 FQGNSA. V lost 3 bases, J lost 0 bases, and 8 bases lay in between. This CDR3 region has 14 residues. CDR3 residues: CASSFGAANYGYTF. CDR3 nucleotides: TGTGCCAGCAGCTTCGGTGCCGCTAACTATGGCTACACCTTC.